This T cell receptor beta chain was recovered during a study of blood T cell repertoires in COVID-19. Original analysis: Using reference gene primer amplification, nucleated cell counts were estimated. Libraries were prepared by immunoSEQ multiplex PCR; TCRdb keeps only in-frame clonotypes and omits some of them. V and J calls and clone size are given by that table; D and trimming were obtained from the DNA. The table shows over 400,000 clones, with roughly 88% occurring only once. CDR3 length: 12 amino acids. In germline, CDR1 is SQVTM, CDR2 ANQGSEA. V gave up 3 bases and J gave up 8 bases, with 13 bases separating them.

The TCR was taken from a woman aged 25-40 years with active or convalescent COVID-19. The specimen sequenced was peripheral blood. This chain connects TRBV29-1 to TRBJ1-2; TRBD1 is a possible D gene (5 bases). CDR3 sequence reads: CSVEPGIGGYTF. CDR3 in DNA: TGCAGCGTTGAGCCAGGGATCGGGGGCTACACCTTC.